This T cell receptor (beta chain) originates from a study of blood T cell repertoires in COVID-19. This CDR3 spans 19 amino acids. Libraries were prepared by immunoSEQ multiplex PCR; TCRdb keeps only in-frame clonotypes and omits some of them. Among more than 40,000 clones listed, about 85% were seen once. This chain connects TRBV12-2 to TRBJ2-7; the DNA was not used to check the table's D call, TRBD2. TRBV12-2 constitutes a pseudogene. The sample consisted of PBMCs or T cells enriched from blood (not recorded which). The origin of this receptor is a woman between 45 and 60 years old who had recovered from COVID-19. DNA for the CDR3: TGTGCAAGTCGCTTAGTCCCGGAGCTAGCGGGAGTGGAGACCTACGAGCAGTACTTC. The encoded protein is CASRLVPELAGVETYEQYF.